The 10 T cell receptor beta chains presented below share a single source sample, sequenced in a study of PD-1 blockade in mismatch repair-deficient tumors. The method was immunoSEQ multiplex PCR; TCRdb's version includes in-frame clones alone and lacks a portion of them. The repertoire includes 56,000 or so clones, roughly 80% of them detected once, and roughly 8.1% sits in the top ten. The source material was peripheral blood, sampled about 4.5 months after starting pembrolizumab. The receptors were gathered from an adult with mismatch repair-deficient cancer.

In this sample, this clone turned up once. The chain combines TRBV6-5 with TRBJ1-1, with a possible D match to TRBD1 (6 bases). V was pared by 0 bases and J by 2 bases, with 10 bases between. Germline V lookup: CDR1 MNHEY, CDR2 SVGAGI. CDR3 size: 15 residues. CDR3 sequence: CASSYSRQANTEAFF. In DNA, the CDR3 is TGTGCCAGCAGTTACTCGAGACAGGCAAACACTGAAGCTTTCTTT.

This clone was seen once. This rearrangement joins TRBV5-4 to TRBJ2-2; 8 bases line up with TRBD2. The V gene's germline CDR1 is SGHNT and CDR2 YYREEE (reference sequence). J was trimmed by 11 bases and V by 4 bases; bases with no gene match: 16. CDR3 length equals 16 residues. CDR3 bases: TGTGCCAGCAGCACGGCCCGTAGCGGGACCATATCCGAGCTGTTTTTT. This gives the protein CASSTARSGTISELFF.

J is TRBJ1-1 and V is TRBV18; D is perhaps TRBD1 (6 bases). Germline V gene lookup returns CDR1 KGHSH and CDR2 LQKENI. V was pared by 0 bases and J by 3 bases, with 14 bases between. This CDR3 has 16 amino acids. The CDR3 DNA reads TGTGCCAGCTCACCACCTACCAGGGGAGCGGACACTGAAGCTTTCTTT. It yields the protein CASSPPTRGADTEAFF.

The chain employs TRBV11-2 and TRBJ2-3; 9 bases match TRBD1. Germline trimming cut 4 bases from V and 5 bases from J; bases unmatched to any gene: 10. This CDR3 comprises 16 residues. Germline lookup yields CDR1 SGHAT and CDR2 FQNNGV. Here the CDR3 DNA reads TGTGCCAGCAGCTCACGGACAGGGGTAGCCCAAGATACGCAGTATTTT. Amino acid sequence: CASSSRTGVAQDTQYF.

This chain joins TRBV6-5 and TRBJ2-5, with TRBD2 matching over 8 bases. The V and J ends lost 6 bases and 2 bases, in that order; junction bases with no gene match: 2. CDR1 is MNHEY and CDR2 is SVGAGI in the germline V gene. This CDR3 has 13 residues. CDR3 loop: CASRSGGQETQYF. The DNA for the CDR3 is TGTGCCAGCAGGTCGGGGGGGCAAGAGACCCAGTACTTC.

The rearrangement uses TRBV9 and TRBJ2-5, with 7 nucleotides matching TRBD1. This CDR3 has 14 amino acids. Germline V gene sequence: CDR1 SGDLS, CDR2 YYNGEE. With 7 bases clipped from V and 3 bases from J, the junction kept 9 bases outside the gene matches. CDR3 protein: CASSTSGTEETQYF. In DNA, the CDR3 is TGTGCCAGCTCCACCTCCGGGACAGAAGAGACCCAGTACTTC.

This sequence joins TRBV6-1 and TRBJ1-2, with a possible D match to TRBD1 (5 bases). The CDR3 is made up of 14 amino acids. Germline CDR1 MNHNS, CDR2 SASEGT. The V gene lost 0 bases and the J gene lost 5 bases, with 10 bases spanning the gap. The CDR3 DNA is TGTGCCAGCAGTGAAGCGCACAGGACTTATGGCTACACCTTC. This gives the protein CASSEAHRTYGYTF.

A few counts support this clone. CDR3 amino acids: CASSFTGNEQFF. The CDR3 DNA sequence: TGTGCCAGCAGCTTCACCGGGAATGAGCAGTTCTTC. This chain uses TRBV7-9 with TRBJ2-1; D gene unclear. Germline V CDR1 and CDR2: SEHNR, FQNEAQ (reference sequence). The CDR3 covers 12 residues. The germline V and J ends were trimmed by 3 bases and 7 bases, with 7 bases remaining between them.

The chain couples TRBV4-3 to TRBJ2-5, with D possibly TRBD2 on 7 matching bases. Deletions cut 1 base from V and 7 bases from J, with 13 bases between. This CDR3 has 14 amino acids. The V gene's germline CDR1 is LGHNA and CDR2 YSLEER. CDR3 residues: CASSQGLGGGTQYF. The CDR3 DNA follows: TGCGCCAGCAGCCAAGGACTGGGAGGGGGGACCCAGTACTTC.

This rearrangement joins TRBV7-8 to TRBJ2-7; TRBD2 aligns across 7 bases. This CDR3 is 14 amino acids long. After removal of 2 bases from V and 2 bases from J, the junction contained 3 bases not matched to a gene. Per the germline V gene, CDR1 is SGHVS and CDR2 is FQNEAQ. The CDR3 sequence: CASSLSGKAYEQYF. CDR3 nucleotide sequence: TGTGCCAGCAGCTTAAGCGGGAAGGCCTACGAGCAGTACTTC. Combining the CDR3 with reference TRBV7-8 and TRBJ2-7 gives the whole variable domain GAGVSQSPRYKVAKRGQDVALRCDPISGHVSLFWYQQALGQGPEFLTYFQNEAQLDKSGLPSDRFFAERPEGSVSTLKIQRTQQEDSAVYLCASSLSGKAYEQYFGPGTRLTVT.